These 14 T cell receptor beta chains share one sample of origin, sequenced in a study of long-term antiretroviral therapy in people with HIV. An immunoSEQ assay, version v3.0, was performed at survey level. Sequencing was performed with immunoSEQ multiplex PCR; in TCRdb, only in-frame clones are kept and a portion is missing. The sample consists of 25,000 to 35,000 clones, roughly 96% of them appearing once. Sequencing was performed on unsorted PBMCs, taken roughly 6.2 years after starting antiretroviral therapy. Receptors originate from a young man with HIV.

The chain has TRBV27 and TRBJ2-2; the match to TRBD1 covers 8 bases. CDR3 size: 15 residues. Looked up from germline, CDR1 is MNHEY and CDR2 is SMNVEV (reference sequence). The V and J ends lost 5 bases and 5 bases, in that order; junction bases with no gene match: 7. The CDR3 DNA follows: TGTGCCAGCAGTCAACAGCAGGGGGCAACCGGGGAGCTGTTTTTT. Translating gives CASSQQQGATGELFF.

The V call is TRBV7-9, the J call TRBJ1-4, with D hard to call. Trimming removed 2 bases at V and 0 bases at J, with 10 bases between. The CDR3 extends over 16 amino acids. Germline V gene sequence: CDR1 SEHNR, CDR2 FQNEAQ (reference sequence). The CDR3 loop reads CASSLSRGATNEKLFF. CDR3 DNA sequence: TGTGCCAGCAGCTTATCGCGGGGAGCAACTAATGAAAAACTGTTTTTT.

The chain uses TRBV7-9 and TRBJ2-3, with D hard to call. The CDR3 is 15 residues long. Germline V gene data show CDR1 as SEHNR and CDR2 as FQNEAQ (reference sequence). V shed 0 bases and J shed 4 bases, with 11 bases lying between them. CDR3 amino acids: CASSLAARFSDTQYF. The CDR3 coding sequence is TGTGCCAGCAGCTTAGCGGCCAGATTCTCAGATACGCAGTATTTT.

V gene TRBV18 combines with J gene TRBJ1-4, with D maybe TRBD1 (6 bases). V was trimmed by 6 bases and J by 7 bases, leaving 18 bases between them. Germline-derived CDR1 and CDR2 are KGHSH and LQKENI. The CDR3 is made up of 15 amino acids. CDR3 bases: TGTGCCAGCTCGTCACTAGGGGGGTTCGGTGAAAAACTGTTTTTT. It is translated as CASSSLGGFGEKLFF.

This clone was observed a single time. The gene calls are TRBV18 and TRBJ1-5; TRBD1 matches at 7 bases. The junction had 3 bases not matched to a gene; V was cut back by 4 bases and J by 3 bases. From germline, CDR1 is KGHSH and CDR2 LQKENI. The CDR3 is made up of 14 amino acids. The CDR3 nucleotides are TGTGCCAGCTCACTGGACAGGATCAATCAGCCCCAGCATTTT. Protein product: CASSLDRINQPQHF.

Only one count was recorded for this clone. The CDR3 region is CASTNYLLGRNTEAFF. The CDR3 nucleotides are TGTGCCAGCACTAATTACCTCCTGGGACGGAACACTGAAGCTTTCTTT. The chain couples TRBV5-6 to TRBJ1-1; TRBD1 is a possible D gene (5 bases). There are 16 residues in the CDR3. CDR1 SGHDT and CDR2 YYEEEE come from the germline V gene. The V end was cut by 6 bases, the J end by 1 base, with 19 bases between.

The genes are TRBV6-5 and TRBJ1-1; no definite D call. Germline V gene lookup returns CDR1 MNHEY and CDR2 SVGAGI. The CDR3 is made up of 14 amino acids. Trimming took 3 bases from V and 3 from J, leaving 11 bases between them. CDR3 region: CASSYLSAYTEAFF. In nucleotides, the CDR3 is TGTGCCAGCAGTTATTTGTCAGCTTACACTGAAGCTTTCTTT.

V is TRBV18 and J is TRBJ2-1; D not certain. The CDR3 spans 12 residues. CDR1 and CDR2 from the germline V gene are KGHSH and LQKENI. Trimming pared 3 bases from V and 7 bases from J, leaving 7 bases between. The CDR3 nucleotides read TGTGCCAGCTCACCCAATCGTAATGAGCAGTTCTTC. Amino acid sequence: CASSPNRNEQFF.

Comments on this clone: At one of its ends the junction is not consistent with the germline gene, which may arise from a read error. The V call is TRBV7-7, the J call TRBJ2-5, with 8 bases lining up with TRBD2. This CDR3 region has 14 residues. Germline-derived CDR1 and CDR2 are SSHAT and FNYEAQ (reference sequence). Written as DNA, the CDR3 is TGTGCTAGCAGCTTGACTAGCGCCCAAGAGACCCAGTACTTC. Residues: CASSLTSAQETQYF. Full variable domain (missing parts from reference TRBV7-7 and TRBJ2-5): GAGVSQSPRYKVTKRGQDVTLRCDPISSHATLYWYQQALGQGPEFLTYFNYEAQPDKSGLPSDRFSAERPEGSISTLTIQRTEQRDSAMYRCASSLTSAQETQYFGPGTRLLVL.

CDR3 in amino acids: CASSLPGYTDTQYF. CDR3 sequence (DNA): TGTGCCAGCAGCTTGCCGGGATACACAGATACGCAGTATTTT. The rearrangement links TRBV5-4 to TRBJ2-3; D perhaps matches TRBD2 (5 bases). Per germline, CDR1 SGHNT and CDR2 YYREEE (reference sequence). The germline V and J ends were trimmed by 1 base and 2 bases, with 8 bases remaining between them. The CDR3 runs 14 residues.

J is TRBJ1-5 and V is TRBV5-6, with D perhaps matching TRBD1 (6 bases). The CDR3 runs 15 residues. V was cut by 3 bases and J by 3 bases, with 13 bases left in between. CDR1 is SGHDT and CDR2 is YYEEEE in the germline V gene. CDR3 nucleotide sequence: TGTGCCAGCAGCTCCTCCGGGACATACAATCAGCCCCAGCATTTT. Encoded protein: CASSSSGTYNQPQHF.

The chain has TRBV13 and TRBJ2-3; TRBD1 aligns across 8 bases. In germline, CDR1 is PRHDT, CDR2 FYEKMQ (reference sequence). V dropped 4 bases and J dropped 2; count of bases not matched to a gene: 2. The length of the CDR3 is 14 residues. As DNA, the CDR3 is TGTGCCAGCAGCTCGGGACAGGACACAGATACGCAGTATTTT. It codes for CASSSGQDTDTQYF.

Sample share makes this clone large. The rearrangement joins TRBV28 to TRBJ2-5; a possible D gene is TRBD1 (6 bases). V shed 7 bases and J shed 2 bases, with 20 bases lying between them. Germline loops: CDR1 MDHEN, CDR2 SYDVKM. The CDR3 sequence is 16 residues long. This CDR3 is CASNPPWQGFQETQYF. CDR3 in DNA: TGTGCCAGCAACCCCCCGTGGCAGGGGTTTCAAGAGACCCAGTACTTC.

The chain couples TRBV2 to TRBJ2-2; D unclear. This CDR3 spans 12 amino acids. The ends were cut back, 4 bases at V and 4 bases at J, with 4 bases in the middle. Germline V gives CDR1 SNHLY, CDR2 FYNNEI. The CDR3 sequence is CASSGRTGELFF. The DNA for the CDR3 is TGTGCCAGCAGTGGGCGCACCGGGGAGCTGTTTTTT.